The 24 T cell receptor beta chains below come from one sample, sequenced in a study of PD-L1 blockade in urothelial cancer. As for time point: peripheral blood 6 weeks after treatment start. Clones were sequenced by immunoSEQ multiplex PCR, and TCRdb holds only the in-frame ones, with some missing. The sample carries roughly 120,000 clones, about 91% recorded once. Material: PBMCs, obtained around atezolizumab (anti-PD-L1) treatment. Receptors were obtained from a man aged 55 to 70 with urothelial cancer.

J is TRBJ2-5 and V is TRBV7-6, with 14 positions matching TRBD2. CDR1 and CDR2 (germline): SGHVS, FNYEAQ. The CDR3 has 20 residues. Trimming cost V 5 bases and J 3 bases; bases outside gene matches: 17. CDR3 sequence reads: CASSPRPGLAGEVREETQYF. CDR3 coding DNA: TGTGCCAGCAGCCCACGCCCGGGACTAGCGGGAGAGGTTAGAGAAGAGACCCAGTACTTC. Full variable domain (rest looked up from reference TRBV7-6 and TRBJ2-5): GAGVSQSPRYKVTKRGQDVALRCDPISGHVSLYWYRQALGQGPEFLTYFNYEAQQDKSGLPNDRFSAERPEGSISTLTIQRTEQRDSAMYRCASSPRPGLAGEVREETQYFGPGTRLLVL.

The rearrangement uses TRBV2 and TRBJ1-5, with 12 positions matching TRBD1. Germline lookup yields CDR1 SNHLY and CDR2 FYNNEI. This CDR3 is 18 amino acids long. With V trimmed by 6 bases and J by 2 bases, 11 bases remained unmatched. The CDR3 bases are TGTGCCAGCAGACCCGGGACAGGGGGCTTTTATGGCAATCAGCCCCAGCATTTT. This codes for CASRPGTGGFYGNQPQHF. Full variable domain (outside the CDR3, taken from reference TRBV2 and TRBJ1-5): EPEVTQTPSHQVTQMGQEVILRCVPISNHLYFYWYRQILGQKVEFLVSFYNNEISEKSEIFDDQFSVERPDGSNFTLKIRSTKLEDSAMYFCASRPGTGGFYGNQPQHFGDGTRLSIL.

The chain is built from TRBV11-1 and TRBJ2-5; D call uncertain. Germline CDR1 is SGHAT and CDR2 is FQDESV (reference sequence). The CDR3 is 14 residues long. V was cut by 2 bases and J by 5 bases, with 12 bases left in between. The DNA for the CDR3 is TGTGCCAGCAGCTTATTCTCTGAGAGGGAGACCCAGTACTTC. Its protein product is CASSLFSERETQYF.

The rearrangement uses TRBV7-4 and TRBJ1-5; D is unclear. The CDR3 extends over 16 amino acids. The germline CDR1 and CDR2 sequences are SGHVT and SQSDAQ. Trimming removed 0 bases from V and 0 bases from J, with 9 bases in between. CDR3 sequence: CASSLARQFSNQPQHF. Written as DNA, the CDR3 is TGTGCCAGCAGCTTAGCGCGGCAGTTTAGCAATCAGCCCCAGCATTTT.

The chain recombines TRBV6-5 with TRBJ2-1, with 10 bases aligning to TRBD2. Trimming at V came to 4 bases and at J to 11 bases, leaving 5 bases not matched to a gene. The CDR3 totals 13 residues. Germline values: CDR1 MNHEY, CDR2 SVGAGI. The CDR3 DNA sequence: TGTGCCAGCAGTTCCGGGACTAGCGAAAAGCAGTTCTTC. The encoded protein is CASSSGTSEKQFF.

The chain has TRBV7-8 and TRBJ2-3, with a tentative D call TRBD1 (5 bases). This CDR3 comprises 13 residues. V lost 5 bases and J 3 bases, leaving 9 bases between the germline ends. From germline, CDR1 is SGHVS and CDR2 FQNEAQ. Here the CDR3 DNA reads TGTGCCAGCAGCCCATGGACAACAGATACGCAGTATTTT. Protein product: CASSPWTTDTQYF.

The V gene is TRBV18, the J gene TRBJ1-1; D might be TRBD1 (5 bases). CDR1 is KGHSH and CDR2 is LQKENI in the germline V gene. Trimming left V 2 bases short and J 11 bases short, with 21 bases between. The CDR3 contains 15 residues. CDR3 residues: CASSPSESARGSAFF. The CDR3 region has the DNA TGTGCCAGCTCACCATCAGAGTCCGCACGGGGGTCTGCTTTCTTT.

The chain couples TRBV11-3 to TRBJ1-3; TRBD1 is a possible D gene (6 bases). Germline CDR1 SGHNT, CDR2 YENEEA. Trimming left V 8 bases short and J 0 bases short, with 23 bases between. This CDR3 is 18 amino acids long. The CDR3 DNA reads as TGTGCCAGCGAGAACACGGGGGGGCGGATAGACTCTGGAAACACCATATATTTT. Its protein product is CASENTGGRIDSGNTIYF.

The chain is built from TRBV11-2 and TRBJ2-4; 7 nucleotides line up with TRBD2. The CDR3 loop spans 16 amino acids. Trimming at V came to 4 bases and at J to 9 bases, leaving 15 bases not matched to a gene. Germline CDR1 SGHAT, CDR2 FQNNGV. CDR3 residues: CASSSNSVGGDFIQYF. The CDR3 DNA reads as TGTGCCAGCAGCTCCAACTCGGTTGGGGGGGATTTCATTCAGTACTTC.

This chain uses TRBV2 with TRBJ1-6; 8 nucleotides align to TRBD1. The length of the CDR3 is 13 residues. Germline lookup yields CDR1 SNHLY and CDR2 FYNNEI. Germline trimming cut 6 bases from V and 10 bases from J; bases unmatched to any gene: 5. CDR3 in DNA: TGTGCCAGCAGGGACAGGGACGACTCACCCCTCCACTTT. This translates into CASRDRDDSPLHF.

This chain links TRBV10-1 with TRBJ1-1; no firm D call. V lost 2 bases and J lost 0, with 4 bases in between. This CDR3 is 13 amino acids long. CDR1 and CDR2 (germline): WNHNN, SYGVQD (reference sequence). CDR3 in amino acids: CASSENMNTEAFF. DNA for the CDR3: TGCGCCAGCAGTGAGAACATGAACACTGAAGCTTTCTTT.

The genes are TRBV5-4 and TRBJ2-5; TRBD2 aligns across 12 bases. CDR1 SGHNT and CDR2 YYREEE come from the germline V gene (reference sequence). V shed 3 bases, J shed 5 bases, and the junction held 5 bases outside the gene matches. This CDR3 has 15 residues. Here the CDR3 reads CASSSPLAGGETQYF. DNA of the CDR3: TGTGCCAGCAGCTCCCCTCTAGCGGGAGGGGAGACCCAGTACTTC.

The chain carries TRBV12-1 and TRBJ2-3; the D segment call TRBD2 is taken from the table without a DNA check. TRBV12-1 is a known pseudogene. This CDR3 region has 16 residues. The CDR3 sequence is CASSQTKWDSTDTQYF. CDR3 in DNA: TGTGCCAGCAGCCAAACGAAATGGGACTCCACAGATACGCAGTATTTT.

The chain joins TRBV11-2 to TRBJ1-6; D is possibly TRBD1 (5 bases). CDR1 is SGHAT and CDR2 is FQNNGV in the germline V gene. Trimming took 1 base from V and 6 from J, leaving 16 bases between them. This CDR3 has 17 residues. CDR3: CASSLGGVGATNSPLHF. The CDR3, as DNA: TGTGCCAGCAGCTTAGGCGGGGTCGGGGCGACTAATTCACCCCTCCACTTT.

The V and J genes are TRBV5-5 and TRBJ2-1, with D tentatively TRBD1 (6 bases). The V end lost 1 base, the J end lost 2 bases, and 16 bases lay between the germline ends. The germline V gene encodes CDR1 SGHKS and CDR2 YYEKEE (reference sequence). This CDR3 is 17 amino acids long. As DNA, the CDR3 is TGTGCCAGCAGCTTGCTCGGTGCTGGGGGCGCCTACAATGAGCAGTTCTTC. Translation: CASSLLGAGGAYNEQFF.

This chain links TRBV5-6 with TRBJ2-3; 16 bases are shared with TRBD2. Per the germline V gene, CDR1 is SGHDT and CDR2 is YYEEEE. With V trimmed by 4 bases and J by 4 bases, 6 bases remained unmatched. The CDR3 extends over 17 amino acids. CDR3 residues: CASSLSGLAGGSDTQYF. The DNA for the CDR3 is TGTGCCAGCAGCCTATCGGGACTAGCGGGAGGGTCAGATACGCAGTATTTT.

V is TRBV29-1 and J is TRBJ2-1; 11 nucleotides match TRBD1. Germline-derived CDR1 and CDR2 are SQVTM and ANQGSEA. V shed 3 bases, J shed 0 bases, and the junction held 4 bases outside the gene matches. CDR3 length: 16 amino acids. CDR3 nucleotide sequence: TGCAGCGTTGAGGAGGGGACAGGGGGCTCCTACAATGAGCAGTTCTTC. Translation: CSVEEGTGGSYNEQFF.

The chain carries TRBV15 and TRBJ2-7; no clear D gene. CDR3 size: 13 residues. V dropped 1 base and J dropped 0 bases, with 4 bases sitting between them. Germline V CDR1 and CDR2: LNHNV, YYDKDF (reference sequence). This chain's CDR3 is CATSRGSSYEQYF. The CDR3 coding sequence is TGTGCCACCAGCAGAGGGAGCTCCTACGAGCAGTACTTC.

In DNA, the CDR3 is TGCGCCAGCAGGGCTAGCGGGAGAGGTTACAATGAGCAGTTCTTC. As protein: CASRASGRGYNEQFF. V usage is TRBV5-1 and J usage is TRBJ2-1, with 10 bases that match TRBD2. Germline CDR1 is SGHRS and CDR2 is YFSETQ. V shed 5 bases, J shed 4 bases, and the junction held 6 bases outside the gene matches. The CDR3 length is 15 residues.

The rearrangement joins TRBV19 to TRBJ2-7; 8 bases are a match to TRBD1. Germline V CDR1 and CDR2: LNHDA, SQIVND (reference sequence). V trimming: 5 bases; J trimming: 0 bases; junction bases outside the gene matches: 6. The CDR3 extends over 15 amino acids. The CDR3 DNA sequence: TGTGCCAGTAGTCGGACAGGGATCTACTCCTACGAGCAGTACTTC. It translates to CASSRTGIYSYEQYF. The variable domain in full, completed from reference TRBV19 and TRBJ2-7, reads DGGITQSPKYLFRKEGQNVTLSCEQNLNHDAMYWYRQDPGQGLRLIYYSQIVNDFQKGDIAEGYSVSREKKESFPLTVTSAQKNPTAFYLCASSRTGIYSYEQYFGPGTRLTVT.

This chain connects TRBV6-7 to TRBJ1-5; D may be TRBD1 (6 bases). TRBV6-7 is reported as an ORF; its role is uncertain. Trimming cost V 8 bases and J 3 bases, with 11 bases left between them. The CDR3 is made up of 13 amino acids. CDR3 DNA sequence: TGTGCCAGCGTTGGGGGCCCCAATCAGCCCCAGCATTTT. As protein: CASVGGPNQPQHF.

J is TRBJ2-7 and V is TRBV6-1; 9 nucleotides match TRBD1. Trimming at V came to 1 base and at J to 3 bases, leaving 22 bases not matched to a gene. This CDR3 has 21 amino acids. CDR1 is MNHNS, CDR2 SASEGT, per germline. The CDR3: CASSEGFLSGSVTGGIYEQYF. In DNA form, the CDR3 reads TGTGCCAGCAGTGAAGGTTTTCTTTCCGGCTCAGTCACAGGGGGCATCTACGAGCAGTACTTC.

This clone has only one observation. This chain connects TRBV18 to TRBJ1-1, with D possibly matching TRBD1 (6 bases). The germline V and J ends were trimmed by 6 bases and 0 bases, with 8 bases remaining between them. The CDR3 has 13 residues. Germline V CDR1 and CDR2: KGHSH, LQKENI. The CDR3 loop is CASSRTVNTEAFF. CDR3 nucleotides: TGTGCCAGCTCGAGGACAGTGAACACTGAAGCTTTCTTT. Looking up the rest from reference TRBV18 and TRBJ1-1 gives the full variable domain: NAGVMQNPRHLVRRRGQEARLRCSPMKGHSHVYWYRQLPEEGLKFMVYLQKENIIDESGMPKERFSAEFPKEGPSILRIQQVVRGDSAAYFCASSRTVNTEAFFGQGTRLTVV.

V and J are TRBV18 and TRBJ2-1; a weak D match, TRBD2 (6 bases). Between the trimmed V and J ends, which lost 5 bases and 8 bases, there was a span of 10 bases. Germline V gives CDR1 KGHSH, CDR2 LQKENI. The CDR3 runs to 12 residues. The DNA of the CDR3 is TGTGCCAGCTCAAGTTCGGGGGATGAGCAGTTCTTC. It specifies CASSSSGDEQFF.